This TCR beta chain was sequenced during a study of blood T cell repertoires in COVID-19. In the study overall: Italy, Spain and the United States were the sources of the convalescent and acute COVID-19 samples. In each case, the material was cDNA or gDNA derived from T cells, B-cell-depleted T cells, or PBMCs.

With V trimmed by 0 bases and J by 6 bases, 5 bases remained unmatched. The CDR3 is 16 residues long. The germline gives CDR1 WNHNN, CDR2 SYGVQD (reference sequence). Method: immunoSEQ multiplex PCR; TCRdb's copy keeps in-frame clones and lacks some. This sample has just over 250,000 clones, with 88% found just once. Sequences were obtained from peripheral blood. This TCR was sampled from a man aged 55 to 70 who had recovered from COVID-19. The genes are TRBV10-1 and TRBJ2-1; 10 bases agree with TRBD2. DNA of the CDR3: TGCGCCAGCAGTGAGTCCCCAGCGGGGGGGTTCAATGAGCAGTTCTTC. Protein sequence: CASSESPAGGFNEQFF.